The clone carrying this T cell receptor beta chain was seen ten or more times. In patients chosen for sequencing, flow cytometry had shown CD8+CD57+ cell expansion. The sample originates from a study of CD8+CD57+ T cells in acquired aplastic anemia. Profiling that covered TCR beta VDJ and CDR3 relied on genomic DNA as its template. TCRdb ran MiXCR on the reads and lists one entry per CDR3 protein. This sample has around 430,000 distinct CDR3 sequences, with more than 25% found just once. The ends lost 4 bases at V and 3 bases at J; junction bases unmatched: 1. The CDR3 is 13 amino acids. The V gene's germline CDR1 is LNHDA and CDR2 SQIVND (reference sequence).

The gene calls are TRBV19 and TRBJ2-5; TRBD2 agrees at 8 bases. Material for sequencing was sorted CD4+, CD8+, or CD8+CD57+ T cells (not recorded which) from PBMCs. This TCR derives from a human donor with aplastic anemia. The CDR3 DNA is TGTGCCAGTAGTAGAGCGGGGGAAGAGACCCAGTACTTC. It codes for CASSRAGEETQYF.